This T cell receptor (beta chain) is from a study of a mutant IDH1 vaccine in newly diagnosed glioma. About the study: Onset of vaccination occurred 4-6 weeks following radiotherapy alone, or with temozolomide cycles. Study-level results: Pseudoprogression showed no apparent link to changes in top peripheral T cell clonotypes.

As to time point: week 11, during vaccination. The investigators gave 300 ug of mutant IDH1 20-mer peptide in each vaccine dose, together with topical imiquimod. From germline, CDR1 is ENHRY and CDR2 SYGVKD. Trimming took 4 bases from V and 0 from J, leaving 6 bases between them. This CDR3 has 14 residues. The repertoire was sequenced with immunoSEQ multiplex PCR; TCRdb's copy has only in-frame clones and lacks some. Of some 120,000 clones listed, about 82% are singletons. Concerning this clone: What it recognizes is unknown.

The chain has TRBV10-3 and TRBJ1-4; D not certain. Here the sequenced sample was PBMCs, taken from a glioma patient whose treatment included an IDH1 peptide vaccine. The origin of this receptor is a man aged 35-49 years with glioma. The CDR3 DNA reads as TGTGCCATCAGTGCTGGCGCAACTAATGAAAAACTGTTTTTT. This gives the protein CAISAGATNEKLFF.